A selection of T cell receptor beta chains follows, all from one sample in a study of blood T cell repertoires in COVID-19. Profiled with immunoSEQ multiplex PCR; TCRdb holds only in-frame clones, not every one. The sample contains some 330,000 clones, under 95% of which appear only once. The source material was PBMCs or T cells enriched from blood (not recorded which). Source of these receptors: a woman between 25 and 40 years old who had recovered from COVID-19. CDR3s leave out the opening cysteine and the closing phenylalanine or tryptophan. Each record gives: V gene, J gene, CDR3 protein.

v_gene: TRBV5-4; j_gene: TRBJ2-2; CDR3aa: ASSLYVGTGELF
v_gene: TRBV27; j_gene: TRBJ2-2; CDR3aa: ASSLFVTGVTGELF
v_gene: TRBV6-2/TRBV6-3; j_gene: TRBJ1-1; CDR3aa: ASSYTTGVGDTEAF
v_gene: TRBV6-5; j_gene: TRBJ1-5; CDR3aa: ASRVTVMGNQPQH
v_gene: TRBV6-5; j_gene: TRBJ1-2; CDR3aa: ASSHTLAGDGYT
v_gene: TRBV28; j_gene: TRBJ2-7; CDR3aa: ASSTAGTGEYEQY
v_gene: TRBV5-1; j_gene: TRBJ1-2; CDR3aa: ASSLGEGMDYGYT
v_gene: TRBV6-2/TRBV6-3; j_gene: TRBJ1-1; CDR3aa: ASSYNTLGTGGRRNTEAF
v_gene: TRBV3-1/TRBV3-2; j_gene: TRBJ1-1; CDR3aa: ASSPDRLNTEAF
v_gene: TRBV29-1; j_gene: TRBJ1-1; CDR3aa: SVESVRALGTEAF
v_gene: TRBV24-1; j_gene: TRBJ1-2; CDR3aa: ATSDWIGGGYT